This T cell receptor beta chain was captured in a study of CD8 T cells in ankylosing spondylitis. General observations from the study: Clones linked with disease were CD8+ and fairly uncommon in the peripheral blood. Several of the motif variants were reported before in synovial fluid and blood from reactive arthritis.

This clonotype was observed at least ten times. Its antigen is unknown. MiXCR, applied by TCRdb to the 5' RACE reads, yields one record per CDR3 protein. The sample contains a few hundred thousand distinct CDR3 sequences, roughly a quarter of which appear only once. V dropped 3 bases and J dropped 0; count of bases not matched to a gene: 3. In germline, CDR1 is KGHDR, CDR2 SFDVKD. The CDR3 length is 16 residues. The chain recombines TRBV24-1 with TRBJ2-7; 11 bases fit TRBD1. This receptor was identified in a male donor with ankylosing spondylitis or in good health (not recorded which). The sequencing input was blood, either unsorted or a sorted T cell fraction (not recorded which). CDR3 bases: TGTGCCACCAGTGATGCCGGGACAGGGGGCTCCTACGAGCAGTACTTC. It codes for CATSDAGTGGSYEQYF.